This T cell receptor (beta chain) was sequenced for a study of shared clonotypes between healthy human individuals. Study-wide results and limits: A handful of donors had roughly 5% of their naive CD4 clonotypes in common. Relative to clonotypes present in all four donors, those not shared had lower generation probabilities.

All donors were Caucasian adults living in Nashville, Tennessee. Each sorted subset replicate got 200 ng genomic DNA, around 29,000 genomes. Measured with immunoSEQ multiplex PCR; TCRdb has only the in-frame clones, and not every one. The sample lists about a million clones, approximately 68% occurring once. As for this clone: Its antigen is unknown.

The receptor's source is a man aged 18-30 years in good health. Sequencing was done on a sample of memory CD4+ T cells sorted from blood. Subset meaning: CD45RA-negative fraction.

CDR3 sequence reads: CATSRSYQTVETQYF. DNA for the CDR3: TGTGCCACCAGCAGATCCTACCAAACTGTGGAGACCCAGTACTTC. This sequence joins TRBV15 and TRBJ2-5; no clear D. V lost 2 bases, J lost 5 bases, and 15 bases lay in between. Looked up from germline, CDR1 is LNHNV and CDR2 is YYDKDF (reference sequence). The CDR3 is 15 residues long.